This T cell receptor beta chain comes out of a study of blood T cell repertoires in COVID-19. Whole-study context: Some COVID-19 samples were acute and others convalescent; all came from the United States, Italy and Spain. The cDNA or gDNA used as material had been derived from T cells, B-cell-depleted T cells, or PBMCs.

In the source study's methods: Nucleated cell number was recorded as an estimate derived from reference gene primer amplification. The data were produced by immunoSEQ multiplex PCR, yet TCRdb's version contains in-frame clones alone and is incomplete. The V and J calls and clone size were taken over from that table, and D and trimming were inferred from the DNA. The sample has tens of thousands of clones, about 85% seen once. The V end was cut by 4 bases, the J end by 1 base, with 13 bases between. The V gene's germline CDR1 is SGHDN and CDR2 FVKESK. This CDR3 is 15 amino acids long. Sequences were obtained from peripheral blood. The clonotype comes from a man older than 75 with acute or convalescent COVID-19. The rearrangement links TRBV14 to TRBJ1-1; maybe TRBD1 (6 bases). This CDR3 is CASSLRTAWNTEAFF. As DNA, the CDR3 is TGTGCCAGCAGCCTGAGGACAGCCTGGAACACTGAAGCTTTCTTT.